The entry below describes one T cell receptor beta chain. This CDR3 has 15 amino acids. CDR1 and CDR2 from the germline V gene are GTSNPN and SVGIG (reference sequence). V lost 3 bases, J lost 4 bases, and 5 bases stayed unmatched. TCRdb's table, derived via immunoSEQ multiplex PCR, lists solely in-frame clones and lacks some. The sample has approximately 150,000 clones, 85% to 90% seen once. This specimen belongs to a study of T cell responses to AZD1222 COVID-19 vaccine. This chain connects TRBV30 to TRBJ1-4; 10 bases are a match to TRBD1. The sequencing here drew on peripheral blood, taken 28 days after the second AZD1222 dose. The clonotype comes from an adult who received the AZD1222 COVID-19 vaccine. CDR3 coding DNA: TGTGCCTGGAGGTCTAGGACAGGGGGTAATGAAAAACTGTTTTTT. Amino acids: CAWRSRTGGNEKLFF.